The entry below gives a single TCR beta chain sequence along with its context. This clone has a handful of counts. The clone's antigen remains unknown. No quality values exist for individual bases; no much larger clone is one base distant. The cohort was made up of roughly 670 healthy bone marrow donors. At the time of sampling, every cohort member was nominally healthy, though immune exposures that went unrecorded were likely present. The donor tested CMV seropositive, placing the donor among the 289 seropositive members of the cohort. Every donor gave a peripheral blood sample, and the peripheral blood mononuclear cells from that sample were used for TCR beta sequencing. The Qiagen DNeasy Blood Extraction Kit was used to extract genomic DNA from the blood cell samples. This record comes from a study of cytomegalovirus exposure and HLA in healthy donors (TCRdb year 2017). Regarding the research as a whole: An earlier analysis of some 600 of the donors reported about 260 Gb of sequence data and 95 million to 140 million unique TCR beta sequences obtained from about 179 million T cells. Of the approximately 400 genotyped donors, roughly 85% fell in the genetic ancestry cluster associated with self-reported Caucasian donors. To predict cytomegalovirus infection status, the study brought together high-throughput TCR immunosequencing, statistical association of individual TCRs with disease status, and machine learning. Donor age, sex, ethnicity and CMV serostatus were compiled alongside the repertoire data. In an earlier analysis of 587 of the donors, high-throughput TCR beta sequencing was used to judge whether each TCR beta V gene segment behaved as functional or pseudogenic. The study aimed to test whether cataloging public T cell receptors could reveal signatures of past pathogen exposure. A later genetic analysis used genome-wide SNP genotypes for about three fifths of the roughly 700 donors, treating that subset as a discovery cohort. The study used immunosequencing to profile the T cell repertoires of several hundred subjects and linked those repertoires to cytomegalovirus serostatus. Class I and class II HLA loci were covered by the typing at four-digit resolution. Typing coverage differed by locus: A, B, C, DRB1 and DQB1 were typed in roughly 620-630 donors, DQA1 in 500 to 550, DPA1 in 606, and DPB1 in approximately 450. An early release that covered fewer than 750 HLA-typed donors contained approximately 300 gigabases of sequencing data and tens of millions of unique TCR sequences. A later analysis re-analyzed previously published TCR beta repertoires from roughly 600 donors and added high-resolution HLA genotyping to study TCR occurrence patterns. A handful of DR-DQ haplotypes were handled as single units for association and clustering because linkage in the cohort was strong. Among about 370 genotyped donors of the cohort, an average of roughly 230,000 unique TCR beta nucleotide sequences was sequenced per donor, of which about 19% were non-productive. Every repertoire in the discovery cohort had been generated on one and the same sequencing platform. Rather than drawing on any new phenotypic data, the later analysis identified candidate immune exposures from TCR beta sequences and the way those sequences occurred across donors. A separate validation cohort of 100 to 150 different subjects was used in addition to the roughly 670-subject first cohort. Beyond this particular receptor, the publication reports: According to a later analysis, TCR association rates differed among HLA loci, with DRB1 alleles showing the most associated TCRs and HLA-C alleles showing the fewest. In a later analysis, 15,000 to 20,000 TCR beta sequences were associated with specific HLA alleles at a false discovery rate of 0.05. For the cohort, immune exposure information was limited to CMV serostatus. According to a later genetic analysis, donors in an Asian-associated ancestry cluster had fewer N-insertions in productive TCRs than the approximately 630-donor mean. Correlated functional status among segregating V segments might be attributable to linkage disequilibrium, but an unknown experimental factor could not be ruled out. A later analysis found that HLA-associated TCR beta chains were more clonally expanded and had lower generation probabilities than equally common non-associated chains. A further reported finding was that TCR beta sequences accurately predicted the HLA-A and HLA-B alleles for most subjects in the first cohort. Only TCR beta chains were sequenced in this cohort, and the absence of alpha or paired-chain data limited detectable features. The study gave a list of about 170 TCR beta chains associated with cytomegalovirus. Roughly 17 rarely observed V segments, including chromosome 9 orphons, were excluded from the earlier analysis of almost 600 of the donors because counts were too low. According to a later analysis, most CMV-associated TCR beta chains appeared to be HLA-restricted, and the HLA associations seemed to be driven largely by CMV exposure. A later analysis reported that several top co-occurrence clusters appeared linked to parvovirus B19, influenza, CMV and Epstein-Barr virus. When HLA alleles, especially DR and DQ, strongly co-occurred, attributing TCR associations to individual alleles was difficult. Because the 87-base-pair reads could not distinguish some IMGT-functional V segments, including TRBV6-2 and TRBV6-3, those segments were excluded. In a later genetic analysis, a missense DCLRE1C variant was associated with V-gene and J-gene trimming of TCR beta chains, and the association was replicated in an independent cohort. Roughly uniform sequencing depth across donors was assumed in presence/absence analyses, although this assumption may not hold. A few of the identified cytomegalovirus-associated TCR beta chains were confirmed in vitro to be specific for cytomegalovirus antigens. An earlier analysis of around 600 of the donors showed that most TCR beta V segments appeared in productive rearrangements either about 90% or about 30% of the time, which broadly matched IMGT annotations. Cytomegalovirus status was reported to be diagnosed by the classifier with high specificity and sensitivity in both the original and validation cohorts. Most TCR sequences were observed very rarely across donors, whereas some public TCRs were present in many individuals. Because some donors lacked HLA typing at each locus, the association tests relied only on the typed subset. The authors suggested that the approach could potentially be generalized to other disease states and immunological phenotypes. The sequencing pipeline was judged likely to have produced a cluster of highly shared sequence variants as a technical artifact.

The receptor library was made with the immunoSEQ multiplex PCR assay. For the multiplex PCR, a mixture combining 60 forward primers for TCR Vbeta segments and 13 reverse primers for TCR Jbeta segments was used. Amplification of the CDR3 region of rearranged TCR beta genes was performed with a multiplex PCR assay on genomic DNA. Amplified TCR beta libraries were sequenced as 87-base-pair reads on the Illumina HiSeq System. The paper's data handling went like this. Across the 500 to 750 repertoires, a later analysis counted some 81 million unique TCR beta chains, around 10 million of which were shared by at least two donors. To remove PCR and sequencing errors, raw reads were error-corrected and collapsed into unique sequences using a nearest-neighbor algorithm that merged closely related sequences. To assign V, D and J gene segments, CDR3 sequences were aligned to IMGT reference sequences. For a sequence to be retained, at least a six-nucleotide match to both a V gene segment and a J gene segment was required. A rearrangement was called productive if the CDR3 had no stop codons and remained in frame with V and J, and every other rearrangement was called non-productive. Following IMGT convention, CDR3 was defined as the stretch from the second conserved V-encoded cysteine up to the conserved J-encoded phenylalanine. The earlier analysis of fewer than 750 of the donors excluded sequences that lacked an unambiguous match to a single V gene segment. An earlier analysis of several hundred of the donors called V segments functional above 56.7% productive rearrangements and segregating when the between-donor standard deviation exceeded 5%. A statistical classification framework was built to diagnose cytomegalovirus status from the catalog of TCR beta chain sequences. A later analysis assigned V and J genes by comparing TCR nucleotide sequences with IMGT/GENE-DB human TR gene sequences. A later analysis assigned CDR3 sequences and most-parsimonious VDJ recombination scenarios with the TCRdist pipeline. In a later analysis, each TCR beta chain was defined by its CDR3 amino acid sequence together with its V-gene family, and reads without a unique V-gene family were excluded. A later analysis removed 592 highly shared, low-generation-probability nucleotide sequences to deal with suspected cross-contamination and a sequencing artifact. In a later analysis, a clonal expansion index for each public chain was calculated from normalized within-repertoire ranks of inferred template counts. In a later analysis, generation probabilities were computed with a VDJ recombination model fitted to out-of-frame rearrangements, and the resulting probabilities were checked against IGoR. A later analysis scored TCR-TCR, TCR-HLA and TCR-CMV co-occurrence with hypergeometric tests, applying a repertoire-size bias correction to TCR pairs. False discovery rates were estimated in a later analysis by permuting HLA or CMV assignments 20 times. In a later analysis, co-occurring TCRs were grouped using DBSCAN, and TCRdist sequence similarity was added for clustering within HLA-allele-positive subsets. Repertoires with fewer than 30,000 or more than 120,000 public chains were left out of co-occurrence clustering, as were a handful of repertoires with anomalous nucleotide sharing. What TCRdb holds here is the immuneACCESS table cut down to in-frame rearrangements. Part of the clones is not present; checked against another copy, under half of the missing clones reflect an unresolved V gene, and the others are unexplained. The V and J calls and clone size are taken from that table; D and trimming were inferred from the DNA. For this sample the table gives around 110,000 clones, of which approximately 80% were detected only once. Roughly 4.3% of the sample belongs to the ten largest clones.

From a lookup of the germline V gene, CDR1 and CDR2 are KGHSH and LQKENI. Trimming takes 2 bases off V and 5 bases off J; junction bases not matched to a gene: 10. Spanning cysteine to phenylalanine, the CDR3 consists of 17 amino acids. The retained sequence is limited to the CDR3, 51 bases, with the frame set at the first base. The TCR originated in a man younger than 45 in good health and CMV-seropositive. The sample consisted of PBMCs. The chain was built from TRBV18 and TRBJ2-2, and 8 junctional nucleotides match TRBD2. The nucleotides read TGTGCCAGCTCACCAATGGAAGCGGGAGTGGGGACCGGGGAGCTGTTTTTT. It encodes CASSPMEAGVGTGELFF.